Here is one T cell receptor beta chain with its context. Its binding antigen is unknown. No base quality values were provided; no much bigger clone lies one nucleotide off. The data were taken from a study of T cell responses to AZD1222 COVID-19 vaccine (dated by TCRdb to the early 2020s). A note on the overall study: TCR sequencing was performed for 230 to 250 trial participants, of whom about 200 were given two doses of AZD1222 and 26 were given two doses of MenACWY control vaccine. Trial participants were enrolled by age into subgroups of 18-55, 56-69 and 70-plus years, and around 150, 29 and 61 TCR-sequenced participants, respectively, were included in these subgroups. General study outcomes and caveats: Because no samples from the day 14 peak response were available, repertoires could be characterized only after the peak T cell response. The vaccine-associated CD4 TCRs covered the entire spike protein, and the dominant responses fell in regions 160-218 and 743-854. Conclusions about previously exposed vaccinees are limited, since just five or six AZD1222 recipients were seropositive for SARS-CoV-2 at baseline. A significant rise in spike-specific TCR breadth and depth was observed after two AZD1222 doses relative to day 0 and relative to MenACWY recipients. Reportedly, close to half of the unique spike-specific TCRs recognized epitopes lying outside the regions that are mutated in the B.1.351 and B.1.1.7 variants. In the small 56-69-year group, the increase in depth fell short of significance, most likely because of low power. Participants were mostly white British and included more females than males, and it was suggested by the authors that clonal diversity may have been underestimated.

The CDR3 regions of human TCRbeta chains were analyzed by immunosequencing. Per the authors' processing: Repertoire TCRs were checked for matches against a reference library of SARS-CoV-2-specific TCRs that had been generated using the MIRA antigen-specificity platform. Breadth meant the fraction of unique TCRs that were SARS-CoV-2-associated, whereas depth meant the fraction of total T cells that were SARS-CoV-2-associated. Using the MIRA data, each spike-specific TCR was assigned both to the spike region to which the TCR was reactive and to a CD4 or CD8 class. Log10-transformed breadth and depth values were compared by one-way ANOVA with Sidak's multiple comparisons tests. The clones in this table, taken by TCRdb from immuneACCESS, are in-frame only. Not every clone is retained; where verified, under half of the shortfall comes from an unresolved V gene, and the cause of the rest is unknown. The DNA was the basis for D and trimming; V, J and clone size are from that table. In all, the sample holds some 81,000 clones, and about 86% of those were seen once. The top ten hold 5.6% of the sample.

Explained via the paper, the time point label denotes: about 28 days (+/-7) after the second vaccine dose. AZD1222 recipients given second doses at about 4 weeks or at about 12 weeks were pooled, since spike-specific TCR depth and breadth were not found to differ between the two schedules. Samples from vaccinated people were obtained from the UK trials COV001 and COV002, which included a single-blind randomized controlled phase 2/3 trial of AZD1222 (ChAdOx1 nCoV-19) in healthy adults. For TCRbeta chain sequencing, PBMC samples from trial participants were taken at day 0 and at day 28 after the second dose. From the cysteine up to the phenylalanine, the CDR3 has a length of 16 residues. CDR3 DNA is the only sequence kept; it has 48 bases, read in frame from the first base. As encoded in the germline V gene (reference sequence), CDR1 is WNHNN while CDR2 is SYGVQD. At the junction V is shortened by 3 bases and J by 4 bases, with 19 bases in between.

This clonotype was obtained from an adult who received the AZD1222 COVID-19 vaccine. The rearrangement joined TRBV10-1 to TRBJ2-7; tentative D gene TRBD2, with 5 bases matching. The source material was peripheral blood, sampled 28 days after the second AZD1222 dose. The CDR3 has the sequence CASSDTGNAHPYEQYF. The nucleotide sequence is given as TGCGCCAGCAGTGATACCGGGAACGCTCATCCATACGAGCAGTACTTC.